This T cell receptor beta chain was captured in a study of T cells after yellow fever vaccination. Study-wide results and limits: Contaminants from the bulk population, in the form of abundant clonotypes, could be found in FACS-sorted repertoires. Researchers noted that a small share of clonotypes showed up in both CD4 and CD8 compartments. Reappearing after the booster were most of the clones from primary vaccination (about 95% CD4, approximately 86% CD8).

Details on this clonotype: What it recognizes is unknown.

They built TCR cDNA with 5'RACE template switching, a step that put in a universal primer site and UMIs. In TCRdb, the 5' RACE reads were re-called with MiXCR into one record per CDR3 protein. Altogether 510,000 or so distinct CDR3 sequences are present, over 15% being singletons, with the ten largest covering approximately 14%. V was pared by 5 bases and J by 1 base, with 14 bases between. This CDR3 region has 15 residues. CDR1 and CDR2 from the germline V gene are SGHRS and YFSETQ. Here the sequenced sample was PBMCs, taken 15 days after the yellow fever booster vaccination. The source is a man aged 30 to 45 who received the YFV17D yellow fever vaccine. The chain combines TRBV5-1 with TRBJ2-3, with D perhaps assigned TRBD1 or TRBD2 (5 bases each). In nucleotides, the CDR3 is TGCGCCAGCAGGGGGACGACGGTGGGCACAGATACGCAGTATTTT. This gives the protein CASRGTTVGTDTQYF.